This T cell receptor beta chain originates from a study of blood T cell repertoires in COVID-19. V shed 4 bases, J shed 4 bases, and the junction held 7 bases outside the gene matches. The CDR3 totals 16 residues. Germline CDR1 is MNHNY and CDR2 is SVGAGI (reference sequence). Sequenced by immunoSEQ multiplex PCR; TCRdb stores in-frame clones only, minus some. The data show some 340,000 clones, around four fifths seen once. The J gene is TRBJ1-6, the V gene TRBV6-6, with 7 bases fitting TRBD1. The receptor was derived from a man aged 25-40 years with active or convalescent COVID-19. Specimen: peripheral blood. The CDR3 spells CASSLPPGQYNSPLHF. DNA of the CDR3: TGTGCCAGCAGTTTGCCGCCGGGACAGTATAATTCACCCCTCCACTTT.